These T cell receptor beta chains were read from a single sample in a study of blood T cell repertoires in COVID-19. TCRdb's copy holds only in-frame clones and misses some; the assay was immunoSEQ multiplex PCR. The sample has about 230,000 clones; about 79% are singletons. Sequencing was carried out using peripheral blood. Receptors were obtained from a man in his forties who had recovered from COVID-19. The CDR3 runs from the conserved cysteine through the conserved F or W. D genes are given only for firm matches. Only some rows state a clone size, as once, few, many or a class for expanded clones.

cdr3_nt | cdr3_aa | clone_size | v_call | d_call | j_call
TGCGCCAGCAGCACCGGGACTAGCGGGGGGGCCGCCACGCAGTATTTT | CASSTGTSGGAATQYF | . | TRBV5-1 | TRBD2 | TRBJ2-3
TGTGCCATCTCTAGCGGGCAAAGAGATACGCAGTATTTT | CAISSGQRDTQYF | . | TRBV10-3 | TRBD2 | TRBJ2-3
TGTGCCAGCAGCTTAGGGCGGACAGGGAAAGCTTTCTTT | CASSLGRTGKAFF | . | TRBV7-9 | TRBD1 | TRBJ1-1
TGTGCCAGTATGGATCTCGACAGGGTGAATGGCTACACCTTC | CASMDLDRVNGYTF | few | TRBV19 | TRBD1 | TRBJ1-2
TGTGCCAGTGGAACAGGGTATGGCTACACCTTC | CASGTGYGYTF | . | TRBV19 | . | TRBJ1-2
TGTGCCATCAGTGAGTCGGGAGGAAGGGCCATCTCCTACGAGCAGTACTTC | CAISESGGRAISYEQYF | . | TRBV10-3 | . | TRBJ2-7
TGCGCCAGCAGCTTGGCGGCAGGCTATGGCTACACCTTC | CASSLAAGYGYTF | . | TRBV5-1 | . | TRBJ1-2
TGTGCCAGTAGTATCTCTTCCCGTGCGGGCGAATACGAGCAGTACTTC | CASSISSRAGEYEQYF | . | TRBV19 | . | TRBJ2-7
TGTGCCAGCAGGCGAGCGGGCGGGGAGCTGTTTTTT | CASRRAGGELFF | . | TRBV2 | . | TRBJ2-2
TGTGCCAGCAGCTTAAGTAGCACCGGGGAGCTGTTTTTT | CASSLSSTGELFF | . | TRBV7-9 | . | TRBJ2-2
TGTGCCAGCAGTACCGGGGACAGGGGCTGGGATCAGCCCCAGCATTTT | CASSTGDRGWDQPQHF | . | TRBV6-2/TRBV6-3 | TRBD1 | TRBJ1-5
TGTGCCAGCAGTCCCGGGGGCTATGGCTACACCTTC | CASSPGGYGYTF | . | TRBV6-2/TRBV6-3 | . | TRBJ1-2
TGTGCCAGTAGTATAGGGTCCGGGGTTCAGCCCCAGCATTTT | CASSIGSGVQPQHF | . | TRBV19 | . | TRBJ1-5
TGTGCCAGCAGCTCCGGCCCGACTAGCGGCACAGATACGCAGTATTTT | CASSSGPTSGTDTQYF | . | TRBV11-3 | TRBD2 | TRBJ2-3
TGTGCCAGCGGGGTAGCGGGGGCCCGGTCCCAGTACTTC | CASGVAGARSQYF | . | TRBV2 | TRBD2 | TRBJ2-5
TGTGCCAGCAGCTTAGCGAACATACAAGAGACCCAGTACTTC | CASSLANIQETQYF | . | TRBV7-2 | . | TRBJ2-5
TGTGCCAGCAGTTTAGACAACTATTCACCCCTCCACTTT | CASSLDNYSPLHF | . | TRBV27 | . | TRBJ1-6